A single sample gave rise to the 8 T cell receptor beta chains below, sequenced in a study of blood T cell repertoires in COVID-19. Only in-frame clones appear in the TCRdb table, and some are missing; sequencing was by immunoSEQ multiplex PCR. The sample shows tens of thousands of clones, about nine tenths of them seen only once. Sequencing was performed on peripheral blood. These receptors were obtained from a human donor in a cohort sampled during active COVID-19.

The V call is TRBV27, the J call TRBJ2-7, with 11 bases identical to TRBD2. The CDR3 contains 15 residues. Germline V gene sequence: CDR1 MNHEY, CDR2 SMNVEV (reference sequence). V gave up 3 bases and J gave up 1 base; unmatched junction bases: 2. The CDR3 nucleotides are TGTGCCAGCAGTTTTGGGACTAGCGGTTCCTACGAGCAGTACTTC. Translation: CASSFGTSGSYEQYF.

The chain is built from TRBV4-3 and TRBJ2-1; 7 nucleotides line up with TRBD1. Per the germline V gene, CDR1 is LGHNA and CDR2 is YSLEER. The CDR3 sequence is 16 residues long. V was pared by 4 bases and J by 8 bases, with 14 bases of the junction left unmatched. The CDR3 DNA is TGCGCCAGCAGCCGGATACCGGGACAGATCCAAGATGAGCAGTTCTTC. This gives the protein CASSRIPGQIQDEQFF.

V usage is TRBV19 and J usage is TRBJ1-2; 9 positions agree with TRBD1. The germline gives CDR1 LNHDA, CDR2 SQIVND (reference sequence). This CDR3 has 13 residues. Losses at the gene ends were 6 bases for V and 6 bases for J; bases not matched to a gene: 5. The CDR3 nucleotides read TGTGCCAGTAGAGAAACAGGGGGCAATGGCTACACCTTC. It codes for CASRETGGNGYTF.

The chain links TRBV14 to TRBJ2-5, with 7 bases aligning to TRBD2. V lost 4 bases, J lost 0 bases, and 8 bases stayed unmatched. The CDR3 length is 16 residues. The germline CDR1 and CDR2 sequences are SGHDN and FVKESK. The CDR3 sequence is CASSLGLVPDQETQYF. CDR3 nucleotides: TGTGCCAGCAGCCTTGGACTAGTACCCGACCAAGAGACCCAGTACTTC.

The chain recombines TRBV10-3 with TRBJ1-6; D is possibly TRBD1 (5 bases). Germline V CDR1 and CDR2: ENHRY, SYGVKD. CDR3 length: 16 amino acids. Trimming pared 11 bases from V and 0 bases from J, leaving 17 bases between. The CDR3 spells CAAQADRSSYNSPLHF. In nucleotides, the CDR3 is TGTGCCGCCCAAGCCGACAGAAGCTCCTATAATTCACCCCTCCACTTT.

The V gene is TRBV4-1, the J gene TRBJ2-3, with D possibly TRBD1 on 6 matching bases. The V and J ends lost 0 bases and 2 bases respectively, with 9 bases between them. Germline V gene sequence: CDR1 MGHRA, CDR2 YSYEKL. This CDR3 is built from 15 residues. CDR3 coding DNA: TGCGCCAGCAGCCAAGAGCAGGGGACCACAGATACGCAGTATTTT. Protein product: CASSQEQGTTDTQYF.

The chain has TRBV4-1 and TRBJ1-6; D ambiguous. Germline V gene data show CDR1 as MGHRA and CDR2 as YSYEKL. This CDR3 spans 13 amino acids. V lost 1 base and J 8 bases, leaving 6 bases between the germline ends. CDR3 DNA: TGCGCCAGCAGCCAAGTTATAGATTCACCCCTCCACTTT. It encodes CASSQVIDSPLHF.

The chain recombines TRBV5-1 with TRBJ1-1, with D possibly TRBD1 on 6 matching bases. From germline, CDR1 is SGHRS and CDR2 YFSETQ. CDR3 length: 15 residues. Trimming pared 4 bases from V and 4 bases from J, leaving 17 bases between. CDR3 in amino acids: CASSLTGDVGTEAFF. Here the CDR3 DNA reads TGCGCCAGCAGCCTGACAGGAGACGTGGGCACTGAAGCTTTCTTT.